The present T cell receptor beta chain was sequenced within a study of T cells in Graves' hyperthyroidism and ophthalmopathy. Study overall: The blood sample was taken at first diagnosis, before treatment began.

Researchers barred patients who had uncontrolled infection, other autoimmune disease, pregnancy or lactation. Clinicians diagnosed patients from clinical symptoms, serum thyroxine and TRAb, thyroid ultrasound and orbital computed tomography. This sample holds PBMCs from approximately 9 ml fresh peripheral blood. Researchers took RNA transcripts and amplified the TCR beta CDR3 regions from them. Using the HTBI primer set, a first-round RT-PCR was run on the TCR CDR3. From the multiplex PCR reads, TCRdb called clonotypes with MiXCR, one entry per CDR3 protein. Among about 380,000 distinct CDR3 sequences, about 13% were seen once, and the ten largest hold about 20%. This clonotype was observed many times. The V gene lost 5 bases and the J gene lost 5 bases, with 21 bases spanning the gap. This CDR3 spans 16 amino acids. Germline values: CDR1 SGHAT, CDR2 FQNNGV.

The chain links TRBV11-2 to TRBJ2-5; a possible D gene is TRBD1 (5 bases). The sequencing input was blood. The TCR comes from a man under 40 with Graves' hyperthyroidism that later progressed to Graves' ophthalmopathy. CDR3 loop: CASSLSGPQAWETQYF. CDR3 sequence (DNA): TGTGCCAGCAGCCTCTCAGGGCCTCAGGCGTGGGAGACCCAGTACTTC.